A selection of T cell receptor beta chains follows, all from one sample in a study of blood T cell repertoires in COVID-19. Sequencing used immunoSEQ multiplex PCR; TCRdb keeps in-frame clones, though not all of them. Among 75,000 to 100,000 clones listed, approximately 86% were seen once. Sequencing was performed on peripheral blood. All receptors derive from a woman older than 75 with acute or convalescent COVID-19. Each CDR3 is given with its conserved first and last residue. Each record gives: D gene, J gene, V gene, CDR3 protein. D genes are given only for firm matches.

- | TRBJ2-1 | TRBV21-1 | CASSKGAGGLDEQFF
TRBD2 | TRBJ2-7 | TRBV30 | CAWSVGLAGPTYEQYF
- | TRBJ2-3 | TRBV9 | CASSVGVGTDTQYF
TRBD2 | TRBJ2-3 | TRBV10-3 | CAISAGRGSDTDTQYF
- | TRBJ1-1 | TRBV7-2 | CASSYGRGPEAFF
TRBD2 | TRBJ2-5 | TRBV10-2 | CASAGTSGSETQYF
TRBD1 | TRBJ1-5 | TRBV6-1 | CASSVLTGTGNQPQHF
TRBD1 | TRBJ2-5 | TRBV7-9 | CASSPGTGKETQYF
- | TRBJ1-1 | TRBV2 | CASSSDMNTEAFF
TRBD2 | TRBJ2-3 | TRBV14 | CASSQGRGLLSTDTQYF
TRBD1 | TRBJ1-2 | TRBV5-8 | CASSLRDSVLGYTF
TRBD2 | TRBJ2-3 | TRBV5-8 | CASSGTSGREDTQYF
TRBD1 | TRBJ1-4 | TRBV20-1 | CSAAGTGKLFF
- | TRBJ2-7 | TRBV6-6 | CASSNGVPSSYEQYF
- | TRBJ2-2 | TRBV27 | CASTQLGQSRTGELFF
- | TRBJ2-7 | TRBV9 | CASSPGRGEQYF
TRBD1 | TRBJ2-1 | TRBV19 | CASSGTGGGYNEQFF
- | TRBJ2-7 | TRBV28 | CASTSQGYEQYF
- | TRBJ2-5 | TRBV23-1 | CASSQSVLFRPFQETQYF
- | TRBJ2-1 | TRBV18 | CASTGTPYNEQFF
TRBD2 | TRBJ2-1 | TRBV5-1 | CASSRTSAHTYNEQFF
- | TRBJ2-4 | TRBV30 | CAWGPDRNIQYF
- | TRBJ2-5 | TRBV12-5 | CASGLGTKETQYF
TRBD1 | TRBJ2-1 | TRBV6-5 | CATGQGAYNEQFF
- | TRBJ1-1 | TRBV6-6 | CASSSVSIENTEAFF
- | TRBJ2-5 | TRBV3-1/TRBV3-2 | CASSQGDLFLEETQYF
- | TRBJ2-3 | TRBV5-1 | CASSLGSTDTTDTQYF
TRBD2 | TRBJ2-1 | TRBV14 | CASSQGLAGLNEQFF
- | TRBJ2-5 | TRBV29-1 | CSVAAQETQYF
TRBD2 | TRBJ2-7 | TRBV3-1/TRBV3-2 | CASSPGAGGDYEQYF
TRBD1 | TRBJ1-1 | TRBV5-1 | CASSYRGENAFF
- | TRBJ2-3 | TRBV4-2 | CASSQEASGVAQYF
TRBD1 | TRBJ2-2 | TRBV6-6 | CAMGTGINTGELFF
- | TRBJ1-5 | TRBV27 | CASSRSRGNQPQHF
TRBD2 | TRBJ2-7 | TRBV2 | CASALAGGPHEQYF
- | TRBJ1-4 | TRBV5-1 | CASSLGYGTTNEKLFF
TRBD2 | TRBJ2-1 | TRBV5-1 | CASSLGLAGLNEQFF
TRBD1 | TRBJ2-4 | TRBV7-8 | CASSRTGLGNIQYF
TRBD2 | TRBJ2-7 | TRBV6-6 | CASSYPSGSTYEQYF
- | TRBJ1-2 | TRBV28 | CASSSEGHLYGYTF
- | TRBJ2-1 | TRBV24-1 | CATSEQIENEQFF
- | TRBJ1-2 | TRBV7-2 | CASSLEAGLYGYTF
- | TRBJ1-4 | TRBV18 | CASSPGGAGEKLFF
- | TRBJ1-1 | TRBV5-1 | CASSLVPGGGNTEAFF
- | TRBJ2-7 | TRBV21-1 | CASSRGPGTYRSSYEQYF
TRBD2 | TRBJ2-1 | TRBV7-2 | CASSLDTRTSGTNEQFF
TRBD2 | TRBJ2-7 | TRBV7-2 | CASSWREGYEQYF
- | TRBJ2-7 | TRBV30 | CAWSPGDHLEQYF
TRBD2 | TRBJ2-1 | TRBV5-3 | CARTPTSAYNEQFF